This note documents a single T cell receptor beta chain sequence. This entry belongs to a study of tumor-infiltrating lymphocytes in primary liver carcinoma. Germline V gene sequence: CDR1 SGHAT, CDR2 FQDESV (reference sequence). The CDR3 has 12 amino acids. The germline V and J ends were trimmed by 8 bases and 2 bases, with 7 bases remaining between them. TCR beta cDNA was prepared out of about 530 ng total RNA by means of a constant-region primer. ARM-PCR, slightly modified, supplied the TCR beta libraries through three nested multiplex PCR rounds. TRBV1-TRBV30 forward primers paired with a C-beta reverse primer drove the first two PCR rounds, about 9 cycles each. MiXCR was run by TCRdb on the multiplex PCR reads, yielding one entry per CDR3 protein. Of around 99,000 distinct CDR3 sequences listed, less than 70% were seen once; the top ten hold around 25%. From 20-30 mg of unsorted bulk tissue, DNA and RNA were co-extracted together.

The sample taken for sequencing was tumor-adjacent normal liver tissue. The rearrangement joins TRBV11-1 to TRBJ2-1; D perhaps matches TRBD1 (6 bases). The receptor's source is a man in his forties with primary liver carcinoma and hepatitis B virus infection. CDR3 nucleotide sequence: TGTGCCAGCGCAGGGGCCTACAATGAGCAGTTCTTC. Translating gives CASAGAYNEQFF.